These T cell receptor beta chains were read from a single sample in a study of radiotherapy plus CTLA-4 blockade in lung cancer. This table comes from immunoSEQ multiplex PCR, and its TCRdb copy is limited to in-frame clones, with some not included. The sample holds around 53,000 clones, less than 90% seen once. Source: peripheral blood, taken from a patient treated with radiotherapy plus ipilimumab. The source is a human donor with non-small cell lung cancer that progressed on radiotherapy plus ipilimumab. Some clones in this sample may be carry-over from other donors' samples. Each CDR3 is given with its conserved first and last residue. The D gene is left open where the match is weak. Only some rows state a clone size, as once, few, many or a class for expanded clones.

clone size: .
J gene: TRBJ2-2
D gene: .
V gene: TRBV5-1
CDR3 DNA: TGCGCCAGCAGCTTAACGGCCGGGGAGCTGTTTTTT
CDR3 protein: CASSLTAGELFF

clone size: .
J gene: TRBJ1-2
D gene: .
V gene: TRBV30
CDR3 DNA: TGTGCCTGGAGTGGGGGGGTCTATGGCTACACCTTC
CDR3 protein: CAWSGGVYGYTF

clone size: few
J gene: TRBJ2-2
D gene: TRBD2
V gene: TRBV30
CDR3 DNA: TGTGCCTGGAGTGTAATCCGGACTAGCGGTACTGGGCTGTTTTTT
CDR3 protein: CAWSVIRTSGTGLFF

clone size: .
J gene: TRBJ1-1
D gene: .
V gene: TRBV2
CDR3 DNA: TGTGCCAGCAGTGTGACAGCGAATACTGAAGCTTTCTTT
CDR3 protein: CASSVTANTEAFF

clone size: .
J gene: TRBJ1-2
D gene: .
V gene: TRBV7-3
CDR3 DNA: TGTGCCAGCAGCTTACACAGCCAAACTAACTATGGCTACACCTTC
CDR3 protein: CASSLHSQTNYGYTF

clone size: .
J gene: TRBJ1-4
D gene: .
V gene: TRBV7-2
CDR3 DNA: TGTGCCAGCAGCTTAGAGAACAGGGTCTGGGAAAAACTGTTTTTT
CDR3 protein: CASSLENRVWEKLFF

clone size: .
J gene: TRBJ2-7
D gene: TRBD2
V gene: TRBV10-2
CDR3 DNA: TGCGCCAGCAGCTCCCGGACTAGCGGGGGCACCTTACTCACCTACGAGCAGTACTTC
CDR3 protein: CASSSRTSGGTLLTYEQYF

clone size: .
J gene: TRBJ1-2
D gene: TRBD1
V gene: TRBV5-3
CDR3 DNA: TGTGCCAGGAGGCCCCGGGACAGCAACTATGGCTACACCTTC
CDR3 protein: CARRPRDSNYGYTF

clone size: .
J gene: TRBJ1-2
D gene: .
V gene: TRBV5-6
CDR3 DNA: TGTGCCAGCAGCTTGGCACAGGCTAACTATGGCTACACCTTC
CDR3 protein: CASSLAQANYGYTF

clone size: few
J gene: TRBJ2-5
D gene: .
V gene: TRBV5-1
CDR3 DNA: TGCGCCAGCAGCTTGGGTAGCGATGGAGAGACCCAGTACTTC
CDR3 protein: CASSLGSDGETQYF

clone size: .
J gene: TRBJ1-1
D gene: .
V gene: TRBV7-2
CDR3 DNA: TGTGCCAGCAGCTTAGGGCAGGCTTACACTGAAGCTTTCTTT
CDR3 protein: CASSLGQAYTEAFF

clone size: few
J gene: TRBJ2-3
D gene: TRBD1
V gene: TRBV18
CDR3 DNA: TGTGCCAGCTCACCAACCAGACAGGGTGATACGCAGTATTTT
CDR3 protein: CASSPTRQGDTQYF

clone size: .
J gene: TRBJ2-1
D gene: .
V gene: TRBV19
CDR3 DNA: TGTGCCAGTAGTAACCCGGCGGCAGGGCACTACAATGAGCAGTTCTTC
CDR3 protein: CASSNPAAGHYNEQFF

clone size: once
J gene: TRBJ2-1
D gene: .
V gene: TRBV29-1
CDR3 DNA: TGCAGCGTTGTTCAGAAGAGACTAGTCGCCTACAATGAGCAGTTCTTC
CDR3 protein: CSVVQKRLVAYNEQFF

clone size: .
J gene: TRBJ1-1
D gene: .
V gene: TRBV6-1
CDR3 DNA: TGTGCCAGCAGTGGATTACACCGTAACACTGAAGCTTTCTTT
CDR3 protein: CASSGLHRNTEAFF

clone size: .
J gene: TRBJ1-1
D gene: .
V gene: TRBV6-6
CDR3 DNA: TGTGCCAGCACTCAGACAGGTGTGAACACTGAAGCTTTCTTT
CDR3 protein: CASTQTGVNTEAFF

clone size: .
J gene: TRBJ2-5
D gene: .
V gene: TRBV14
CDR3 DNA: TGTGCCAGCAGACAACAGGGCTCCGAGACCCAGTACTTC
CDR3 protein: CASRQQGSETQYF

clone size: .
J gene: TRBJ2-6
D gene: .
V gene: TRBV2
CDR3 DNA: TGTGCCAGCGCGCGCTCTGGGGCCAACGTCCTGACTTTC
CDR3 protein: CASARSGANVLTF

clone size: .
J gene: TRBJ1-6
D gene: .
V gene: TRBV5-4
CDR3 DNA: TGTGCCAGCAGCTTGGAAACCAATTTGGAGAATTCACCCCTCCACTTT
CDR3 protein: CASSLETNLENSPLHF

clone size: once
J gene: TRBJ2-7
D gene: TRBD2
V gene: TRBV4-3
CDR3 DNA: TGCGCCAGCAGCCCGGGACTAGCGGGCCCCTACGAGCAGTACTTC
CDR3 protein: CASSPGLAGPYEQYF

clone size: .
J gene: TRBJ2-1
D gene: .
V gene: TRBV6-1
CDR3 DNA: TGTGCCAGCAGTGAGAGACTCGGGAGTCGCAATGAGCAGTTCTTC
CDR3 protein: CASSERLGSRNEQFF

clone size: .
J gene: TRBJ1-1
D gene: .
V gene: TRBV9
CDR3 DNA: TGTGCCAGCAGCGTAGCTGGAGGTGTCACTGAAGCTTTCTTT
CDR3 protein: CASSVAGGVTEAFF

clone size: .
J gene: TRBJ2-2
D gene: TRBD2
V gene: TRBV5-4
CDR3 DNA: TGTGCCAGCAGCAAGGAACTAGCGGGAGAACCCGGGGAGCTGTTTTTT
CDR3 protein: CASSKELAGEPGELFF

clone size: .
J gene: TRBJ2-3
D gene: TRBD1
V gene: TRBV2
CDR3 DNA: TGTGCCAGCCGGGACAGGGCCACAGATACGCAGTATTTT
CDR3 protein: CASRDRATDTQYF

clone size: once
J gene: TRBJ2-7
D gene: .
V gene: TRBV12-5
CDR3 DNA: TGTGCTAGTGGTTTGGTGCTGGGAGCAGGATCCGAATACGAGCAGTACTTC
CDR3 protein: CASGLVLGAGSEYEQYF

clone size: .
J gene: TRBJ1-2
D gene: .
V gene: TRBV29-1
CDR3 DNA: TGCAGCGTTGTGGAACAGGGCTATGGCTACACCTTC
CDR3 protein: CSVVEQGYGYTF

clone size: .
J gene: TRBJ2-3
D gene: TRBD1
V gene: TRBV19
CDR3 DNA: TGTGCCAGTAAAGACAGGGGGCGCGCAGATACGCAGTATTTT
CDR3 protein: CASKDRGRADTQYF

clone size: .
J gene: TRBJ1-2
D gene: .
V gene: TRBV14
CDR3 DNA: TGTGCCAGCAGCCCCCGATTAGTGCTTGGTGGCTACACCTTC
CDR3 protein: CASSPRLVLGGYTF

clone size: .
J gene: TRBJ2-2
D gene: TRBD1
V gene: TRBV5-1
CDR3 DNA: TGCGCCACCTCTCCTCGAGTCCAGACAGGGAGAATTACCGGGGAGCTGTTTTTT
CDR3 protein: CATSPRVQTGRITGELFF

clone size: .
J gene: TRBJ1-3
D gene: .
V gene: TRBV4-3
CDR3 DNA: TGCGCCAGCAGCCAAGATCAAACAGGGCTAACTGGAAACACCATATATTTT
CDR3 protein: CASSQDQTGLTGNTIYF

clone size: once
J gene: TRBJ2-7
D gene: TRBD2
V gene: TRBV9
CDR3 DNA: TGTGCCAGCAGCGTACTAGCGGGGGACTACGAGCAGTACTTC
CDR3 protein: CASSVLAGDYEQYF

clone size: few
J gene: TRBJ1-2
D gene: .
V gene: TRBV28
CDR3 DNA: TGTGCCAGCAGTTTCACCGGGGGACTCAGAGGCTACACCTTC
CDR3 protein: CASSFTGGLRGYTF

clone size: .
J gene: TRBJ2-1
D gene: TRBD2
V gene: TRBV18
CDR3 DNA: TGTGCCAGCTCTGCTGCTTACGCGGGAGGGAACAATGAGCAGTTCTTC
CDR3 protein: CASSAAYAGGNNEQFF

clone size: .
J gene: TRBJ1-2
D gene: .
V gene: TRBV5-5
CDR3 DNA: TGTGCCAGCAGCGGATTAGGAGGTGGTTTCTCCTTCTATGGCTACACCTTC
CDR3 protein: CASSGLGGGFSFYGYTF

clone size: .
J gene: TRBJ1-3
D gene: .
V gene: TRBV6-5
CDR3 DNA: TGTGCCAGCAGTCACGCCGGTGGCACCATATATTTT
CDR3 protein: CASSHAGGTIYF

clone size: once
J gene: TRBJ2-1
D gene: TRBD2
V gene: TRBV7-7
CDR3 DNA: TGTGCCAGCAGCTTAGGACTAGCGGGAGTAAATGAGCAGTTCTTC
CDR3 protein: CASSLGLAGVNEQFF

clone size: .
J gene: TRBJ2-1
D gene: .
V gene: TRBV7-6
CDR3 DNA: TGTGCCAGCAGCCCACGCGGCCCCTCCTACAATGAGCAGTTCTTC
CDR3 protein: CASSPRGPSYNEQFF

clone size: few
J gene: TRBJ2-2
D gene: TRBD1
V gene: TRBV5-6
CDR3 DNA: TGTGCCAGCAGCTGGGCCGCCGGGACAGACCTCTACACCGGGGAGCTGTTTTTT
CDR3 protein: CASSWAAGTDLYTGELFF

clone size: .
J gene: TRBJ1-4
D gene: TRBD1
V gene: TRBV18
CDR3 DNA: TGTGCCAGCTCTCTTGACAGGGGTAATGAAAAACTGTTTTTT
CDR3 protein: CASSLDRGNEKLFF

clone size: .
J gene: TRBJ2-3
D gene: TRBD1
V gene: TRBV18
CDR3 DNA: TGTGCCAGCTCACCCCGACAGGGGGCGCGTGATACGCAGTATTTT
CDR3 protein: CASSPRQGARDTQYF